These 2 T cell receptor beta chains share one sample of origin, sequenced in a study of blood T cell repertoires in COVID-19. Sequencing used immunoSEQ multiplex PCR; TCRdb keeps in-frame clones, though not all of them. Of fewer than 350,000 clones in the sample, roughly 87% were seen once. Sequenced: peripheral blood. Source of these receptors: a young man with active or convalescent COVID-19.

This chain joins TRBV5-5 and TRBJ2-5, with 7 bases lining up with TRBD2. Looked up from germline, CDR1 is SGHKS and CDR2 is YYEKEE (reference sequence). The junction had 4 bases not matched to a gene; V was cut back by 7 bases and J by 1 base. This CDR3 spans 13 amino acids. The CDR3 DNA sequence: TGTGCCAGCGGGAGGGAAGGCCAAGAGACCCAGTACTTC. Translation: CASGREGQETQYF.

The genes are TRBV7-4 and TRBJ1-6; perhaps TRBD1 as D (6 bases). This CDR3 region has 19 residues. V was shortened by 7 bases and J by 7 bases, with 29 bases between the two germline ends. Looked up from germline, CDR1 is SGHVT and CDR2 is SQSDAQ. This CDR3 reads CASKTSTRQDLAKNSPLHF. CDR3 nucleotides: TGTGCCAGCAAAACCTCGACTCGACAGGACCTGGCGAAGAATTCACCCCTCCACTTT.